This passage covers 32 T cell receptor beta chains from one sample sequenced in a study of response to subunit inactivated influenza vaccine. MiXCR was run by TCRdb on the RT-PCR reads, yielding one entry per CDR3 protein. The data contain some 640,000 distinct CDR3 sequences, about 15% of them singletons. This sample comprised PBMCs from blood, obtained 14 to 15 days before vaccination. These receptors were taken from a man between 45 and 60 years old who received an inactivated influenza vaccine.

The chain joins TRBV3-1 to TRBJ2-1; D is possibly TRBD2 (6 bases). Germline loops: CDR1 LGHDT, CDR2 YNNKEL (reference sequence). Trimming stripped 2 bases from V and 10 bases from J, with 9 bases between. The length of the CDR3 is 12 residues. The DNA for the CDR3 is TGTGCCAGCAGCCAATGGGGGGAAGAGCAGTTCTTC. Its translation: CASSQWGEEQFF.

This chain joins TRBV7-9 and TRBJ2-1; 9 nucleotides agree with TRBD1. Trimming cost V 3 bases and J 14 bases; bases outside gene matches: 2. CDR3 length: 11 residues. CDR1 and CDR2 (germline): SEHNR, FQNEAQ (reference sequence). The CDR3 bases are TGTGCCAGCAGCTTTTGGGACAGGGAGTTCTTC. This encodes CASSFWDREFF.

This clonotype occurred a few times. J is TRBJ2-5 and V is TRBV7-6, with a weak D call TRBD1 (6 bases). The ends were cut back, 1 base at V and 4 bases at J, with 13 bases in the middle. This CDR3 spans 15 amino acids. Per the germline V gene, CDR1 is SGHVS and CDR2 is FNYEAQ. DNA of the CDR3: TGTGCCAGCAGCTTAGTTTGGGGGCTTCGAGAGACCCAGTACTTC. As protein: CASSLVWGLRETQYF.

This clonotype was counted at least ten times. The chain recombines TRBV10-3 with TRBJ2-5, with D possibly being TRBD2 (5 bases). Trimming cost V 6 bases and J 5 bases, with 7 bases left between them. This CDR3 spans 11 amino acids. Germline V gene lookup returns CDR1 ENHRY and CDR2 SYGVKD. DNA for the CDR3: TGTGCCATCAGAGAGGGCGAGACCCAGTACTTC. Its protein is CAIREGETQYF.

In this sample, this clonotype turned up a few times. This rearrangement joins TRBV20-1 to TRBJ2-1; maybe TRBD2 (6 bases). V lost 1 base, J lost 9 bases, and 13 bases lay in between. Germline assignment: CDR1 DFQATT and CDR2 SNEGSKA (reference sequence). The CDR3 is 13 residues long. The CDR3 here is CSARAQTRGEQFF. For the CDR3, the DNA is TGCAGTGCTAGAGCCCAGACTAGGGGTGAGCAGTTCTTC.

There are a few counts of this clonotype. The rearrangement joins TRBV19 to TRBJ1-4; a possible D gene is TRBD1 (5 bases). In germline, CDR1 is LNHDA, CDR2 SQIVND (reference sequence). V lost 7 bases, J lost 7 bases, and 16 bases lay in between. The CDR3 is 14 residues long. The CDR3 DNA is TGTGCCAGTAAGGGCAATTCCGGGGGTGAAAAACTGTTTTTT. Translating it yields CASKGNSGGEKLFF.

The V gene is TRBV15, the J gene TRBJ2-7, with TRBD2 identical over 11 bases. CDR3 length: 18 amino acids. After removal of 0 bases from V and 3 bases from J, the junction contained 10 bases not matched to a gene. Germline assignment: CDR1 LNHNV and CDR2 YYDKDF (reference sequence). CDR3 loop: CATSRDLGLAGGNYEQYF. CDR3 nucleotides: TGTGCCACCAGCAGAGATTTGGGGCTAGCGGGGGGAAACTACGAGCAGTACTTC.

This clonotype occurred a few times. CDR3 DNA sequence: TGTGCCAGCAGCACTCGGGACGGTTACAATGAGCAGTTCTTC. Protein: CASSTRDGYNEQFF. This chain joins TRBV7-9 and TRBJ2-1; D assignment may be TRBD1 or TRBD2 (5 bases each). V was clipped by 5 bases and J by 4 bases, with 12 bases between them. The CDR3 loop spans 14 amino acids. Germline V CDR1 and CDR2: SEHNR, FQNEAQ (reference sequence).

CDR3 DNA sequence: TGTGCCAGCAGCGGAAAAGGAAATCTCTACGAGCAGTACTTC. It translates to CASSGKGNLYEQYF. The V gene is TRBV9, the J gene TRBJ2-7; D is undetermined. This CDR3 is built from 14 residues. The germline gives CDR1 SGDLS, CDR2 YYNGEE. Trimming took 3 bases from V and 3 from J, leaving 13 bases between them.

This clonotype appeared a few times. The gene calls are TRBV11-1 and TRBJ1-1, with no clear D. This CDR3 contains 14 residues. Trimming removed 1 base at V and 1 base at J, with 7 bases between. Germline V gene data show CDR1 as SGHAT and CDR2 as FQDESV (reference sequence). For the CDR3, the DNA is TGTGCCAGCAGCTTAGAAATTGAGAACACTGAAGCTTTCTTT. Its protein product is CASSLEIENTEAFF. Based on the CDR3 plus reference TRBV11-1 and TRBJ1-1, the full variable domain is EAEVAQSPRYKITEKSQAVAFWCDPISGHATLYWYRQILGQGPELLVQFQDESVVDDSQLPKDRFSAERLKGVDSTLKIQPAELGDSAMYLCASSLEIENTEAFFGQGTRLTVV.

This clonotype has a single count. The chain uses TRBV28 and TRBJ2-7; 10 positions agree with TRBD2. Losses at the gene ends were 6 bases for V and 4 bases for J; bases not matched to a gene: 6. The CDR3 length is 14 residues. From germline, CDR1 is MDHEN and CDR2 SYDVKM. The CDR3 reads CASRQLAGSYEQYF. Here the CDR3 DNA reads TGTGCCAGCAGACAACTAGCGGGAAGTTACGAGCAGTACTTC.

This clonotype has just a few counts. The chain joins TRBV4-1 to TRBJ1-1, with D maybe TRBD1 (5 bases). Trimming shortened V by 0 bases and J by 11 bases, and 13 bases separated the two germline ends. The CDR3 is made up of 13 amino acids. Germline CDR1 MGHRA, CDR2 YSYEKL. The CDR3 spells CASSQEAGGRAFF. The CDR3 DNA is TGCGCCAGCAGCCAAGAGGCCGGGGGTAGGGCTTTCTTT.

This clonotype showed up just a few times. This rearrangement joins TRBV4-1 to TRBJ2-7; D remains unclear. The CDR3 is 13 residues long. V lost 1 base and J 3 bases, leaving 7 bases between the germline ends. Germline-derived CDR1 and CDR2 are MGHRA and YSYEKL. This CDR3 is CASSQAFNYEQYF. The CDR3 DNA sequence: TGCGCCAGCAGCCAAGCATTTAACTACGAGCAGTACTTC.

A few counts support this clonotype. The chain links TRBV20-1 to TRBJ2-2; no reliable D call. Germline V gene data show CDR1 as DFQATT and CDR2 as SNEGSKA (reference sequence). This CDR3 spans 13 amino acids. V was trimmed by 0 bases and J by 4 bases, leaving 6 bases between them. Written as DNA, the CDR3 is TGCAGTGCTAGAGATCCCTCCACCGGGGAGCTGTTTTTT. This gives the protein CSARDPSTGELFF.

CDR3 loop: CSARDGGGLVQTQYF. Written as DNA, the CDR3 is TGCAGTGCTAGAGATGGGGGGGGCCTAGTCCAGACCCAGTACTTC. This chain connects TRBV20-1 to TRBJ2-5, with D possibly TRBD2 on 7 matching bases. The CDR3 totals 15 residues. Between the trimmed V and J ends, which lost 0 bases and 6 bases, there was a span of 17 bases. Germline CDR1 reads DFQATT; CDR2 reads SNEGSKA (reference sequence).

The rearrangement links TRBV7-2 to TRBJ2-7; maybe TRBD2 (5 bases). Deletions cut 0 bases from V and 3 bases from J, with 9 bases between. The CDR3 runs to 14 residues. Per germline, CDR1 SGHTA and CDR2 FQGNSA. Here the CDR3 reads CASSLALGNYEQYF. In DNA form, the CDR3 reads TGTGCCAGCAGCTTAGCACTAGGGAACTACGAGCAGTACTTC.

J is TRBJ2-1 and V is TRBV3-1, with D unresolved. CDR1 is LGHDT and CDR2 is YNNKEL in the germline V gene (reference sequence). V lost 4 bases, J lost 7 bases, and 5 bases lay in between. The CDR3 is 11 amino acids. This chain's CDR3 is CASSRRNEQFF. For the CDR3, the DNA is TGTGCCAGCAGCCGACGGAATGAGCAGTTCTTC.

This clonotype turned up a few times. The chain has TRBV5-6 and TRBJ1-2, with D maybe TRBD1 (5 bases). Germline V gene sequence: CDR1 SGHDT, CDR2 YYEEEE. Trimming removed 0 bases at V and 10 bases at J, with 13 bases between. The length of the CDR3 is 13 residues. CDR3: CASSLGQLYDYTF. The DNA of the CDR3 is TGTGCCAGCAGCTTGGGACAGTTGTACGACTACACCTTC.

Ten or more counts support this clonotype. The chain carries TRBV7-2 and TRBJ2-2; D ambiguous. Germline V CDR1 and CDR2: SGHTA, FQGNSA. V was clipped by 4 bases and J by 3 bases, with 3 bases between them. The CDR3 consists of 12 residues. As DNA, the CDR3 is TGTGCCAGCAGCTCGTACACCGGGGAGCTGTTTTTT. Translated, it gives CASSSYTGELFF.

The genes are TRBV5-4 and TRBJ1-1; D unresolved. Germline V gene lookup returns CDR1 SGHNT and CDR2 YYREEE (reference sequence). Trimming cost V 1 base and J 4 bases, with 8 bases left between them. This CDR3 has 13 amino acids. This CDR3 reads CASSLREGTEAFF. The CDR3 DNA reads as TGTGCCAGCAGCTTGCGAGAGGGCACTGAAGCTTTCTTT.

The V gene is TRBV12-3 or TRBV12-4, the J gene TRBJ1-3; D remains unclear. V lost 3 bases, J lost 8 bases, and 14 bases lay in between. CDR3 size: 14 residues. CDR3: CASSLDLLSDTIYF. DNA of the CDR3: TGTGCCAGCAGTTTGGATTTACTGTCGGACACCATATATTTT.

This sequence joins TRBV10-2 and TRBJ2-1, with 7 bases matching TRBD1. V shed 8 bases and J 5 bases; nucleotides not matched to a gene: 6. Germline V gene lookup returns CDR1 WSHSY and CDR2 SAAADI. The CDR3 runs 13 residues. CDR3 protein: CASRRDRDNEQFF. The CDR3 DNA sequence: TGCGCCAGCCGCCGGGACAGAGACAATGAGCAGTTCTTC.

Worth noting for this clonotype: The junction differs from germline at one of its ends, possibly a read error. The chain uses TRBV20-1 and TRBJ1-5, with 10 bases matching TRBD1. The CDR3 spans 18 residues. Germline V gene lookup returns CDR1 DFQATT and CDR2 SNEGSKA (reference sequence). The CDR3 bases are TGCTGTGCTAGTCCCGGGACAGGGGCCTCCTTTGTCGATCAGCCCCAGCATTTT. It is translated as CCASPGTGASFVDQPQHF.

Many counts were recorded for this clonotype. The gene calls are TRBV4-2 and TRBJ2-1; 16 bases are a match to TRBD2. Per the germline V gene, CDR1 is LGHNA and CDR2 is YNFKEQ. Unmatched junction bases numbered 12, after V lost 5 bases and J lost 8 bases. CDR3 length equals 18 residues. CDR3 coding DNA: TGTGCCAGCAGCTATCTGGGACTAGCGGGGGGGATATTCGATGAGCAGTTCTTC. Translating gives CASSYLGLAGGIFDEQFF.

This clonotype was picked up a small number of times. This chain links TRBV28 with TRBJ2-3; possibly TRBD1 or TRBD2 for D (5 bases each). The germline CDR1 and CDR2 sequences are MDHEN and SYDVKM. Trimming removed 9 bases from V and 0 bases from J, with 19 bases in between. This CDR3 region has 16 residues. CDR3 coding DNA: TGTGCCAGAATGGGGGTTAGCGACGCTAGCACAGATACGCAGTATTTT. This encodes CARMGVSDASTDTQYF.

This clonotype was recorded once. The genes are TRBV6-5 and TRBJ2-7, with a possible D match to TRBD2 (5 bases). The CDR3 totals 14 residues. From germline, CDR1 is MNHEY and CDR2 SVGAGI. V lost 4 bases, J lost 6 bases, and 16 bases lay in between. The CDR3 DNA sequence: TGTGCCAGCAGTTCCCGGAGGACGGCCGGCGAGCAGTACTTC. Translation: CASSSRRTAGEQYF.

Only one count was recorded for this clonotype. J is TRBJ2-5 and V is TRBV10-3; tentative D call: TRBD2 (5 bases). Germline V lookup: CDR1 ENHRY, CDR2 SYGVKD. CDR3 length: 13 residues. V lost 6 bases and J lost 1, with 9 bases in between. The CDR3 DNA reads TGTGCCATCAGCGGACTGGCCCAAGAGACCCAGTACTTC. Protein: CAISGLAQETQYF.

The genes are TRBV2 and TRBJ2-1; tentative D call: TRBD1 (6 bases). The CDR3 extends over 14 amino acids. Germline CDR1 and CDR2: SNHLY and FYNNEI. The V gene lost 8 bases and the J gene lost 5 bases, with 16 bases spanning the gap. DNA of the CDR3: TGTGCCAGCGGGTTTCAGGGGACGAACAATGAGCAGTTCTTC. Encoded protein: CASGFQGTNNEQFF.

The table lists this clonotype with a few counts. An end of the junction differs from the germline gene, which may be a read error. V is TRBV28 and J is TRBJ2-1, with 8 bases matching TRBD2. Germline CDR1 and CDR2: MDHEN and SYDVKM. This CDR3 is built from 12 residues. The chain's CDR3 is CASTVPGRGPIF. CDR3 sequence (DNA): TGTGCCAGCACCGTGCCCGGGAGGGGACCTATCTTC. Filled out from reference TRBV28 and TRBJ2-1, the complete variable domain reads DVKVTQSSRYLVKRTGEKVFLECVQDMDHENMFWYRQDPGLGLRLIYFSYDVKMKEKGDIPEGYSVSREKKERFSLILESASTNQTSMYLCASTVPGRGPIFGPGTRLTVL.

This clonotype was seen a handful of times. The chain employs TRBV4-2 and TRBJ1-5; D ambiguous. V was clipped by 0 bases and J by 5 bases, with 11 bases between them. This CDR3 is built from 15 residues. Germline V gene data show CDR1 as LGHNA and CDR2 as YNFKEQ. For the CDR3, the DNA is TGTGCCAGCAGCCAAGATAGCCGGCGTTATCAGCCCCAGCATTTT. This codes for CASSQDSRRYQPQHF.

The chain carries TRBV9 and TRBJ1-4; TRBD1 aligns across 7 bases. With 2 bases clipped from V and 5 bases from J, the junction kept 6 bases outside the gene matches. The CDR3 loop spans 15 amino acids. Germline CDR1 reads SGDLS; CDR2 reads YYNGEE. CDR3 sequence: CASSVSDRSNEKLFF. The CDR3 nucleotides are TGTGCCAGCAGCGTTTCGGACAGGTCCAATGAAAAACTGTTTTTT. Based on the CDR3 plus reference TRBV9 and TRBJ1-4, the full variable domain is DSGVTQTPKHLITATGQRVTLRCSPRSGDLSVYWYQQSLDQGLQFLIQYYNGEERAKGNILERFSAQQFPDLHSELNLSSLELGDSALYFCASSVSDRSNEKLFFGSGTQLSVL.

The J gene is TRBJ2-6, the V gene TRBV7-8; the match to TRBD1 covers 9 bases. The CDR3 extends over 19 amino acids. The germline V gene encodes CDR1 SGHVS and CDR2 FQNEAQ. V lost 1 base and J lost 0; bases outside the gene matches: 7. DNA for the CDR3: TGTGCCAGCAGCTTAGTTAGGACAGGGGCCTTCTCTGGGGCCAACGTCCTGACTTTC. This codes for CASSLVRTGAFSGANVLTF.